This TCR beta chain derives from a study of T cell changes during pregnancy in multiple sclerosis. The V gene end was trimmed by 4 bases and the J gene end by 3 bases; junction bases not matched to a gene: 11. Germline values: CDR1 SGDLS, CDR2 YYNGEE. This CDR3 comprises 17 residues. Using immunoSEQ multiplex PCR, the repertoire was profiled, and TCRdb retains in-frame clones only, with some absent. The sample includes more than 85,000 clones, just over 90% seen only once; the top ten take under 1.5%. The clonotype comes from a female donor in good health, enrolled as a control in a pregnancy study. The specimen was peripheral blood, collected in the third trimester of pregnancy. The gene calls are TRBV9 and TRBJ1-1; TRBD1 agrees at 11 bases. The CDR3 reads CASSPRSPGQGDTEAFF. CDR3 bases: TGTGCCAGCAGCCCTCGGAGCCCGGGACAGGGGGACACTGAAGCTTTCTTT.